The 32 T cell receptor beta chains reported below all come from one sample, sequenced in a study of blood T cells in healthy people across ages. Together with a sample-barcoded 5' primer, a J-beta primer mix was included in a second PCR lasting about 6 to 11 cycles. TCRdb redid the calling of the 5' RACE reads with MiXCR, one entry per CDR3 protein. The table shows around 940,000 distinct CDR3 sequences, with roughly 50% occurring only once. The sample consisted of blood. Receptor source: a woman aged 60-75 years in good health.

This clonotype has a handful of counts. The CDR3 bases are TGCAGCGTAGCAGATTGGAACACTGAAGCTTTCTTT. Its translation is CSVADWNTEAFF. This sequence joins TRBV29-1 and TRBJ1-1; D gene uncertain. CDR1 and CDR2 from the germline V gene are SQVTM and ANQGSEA. With 6 bases removed from V and 1 base from J, the gap between germline ends came to 9 bases. This CDR3 is 12 amino acids long.

CDR3 region: CASRMSGTGGRGSGYTF. The CDR3 nucleotides are TGTGCCAGCAGGATGTCCGGGACAGGGGGGAGAGGTTCTGGCTACACCTTC. The V call is TRBV6-2 or TRBV6-3, the J call TRBJ1-2; 11 nucleotides align to TRBD1. Unmatched junction bases numbered 16, after V lost 6 bases and J lost 7 bases. The CDR3 extends over 17 amino acids. Per the germline V gene, CDR1 is MNHEY and CDR2 is SVGEGT.

This clonotype was seen once. The gene calls are TRBV6-1 and TRBJ2-7; D not certain. V was clipped by 10 bases and J by 4 bases, with 20 bases between them. Germline-derived CDR1 and CDR2 are MNHNS and SASEGT. The CDR3 sequence is 14 residues long. CDR3 DNA: TGTGCCATCACATCTGGGAACGGGCGGTACGAGCAGTACTTC. Translating gives CAITSGNGRYEQYF.

The chain links TRBV11-2 to TRBJ2-4; D might be TRBD1 or TRBD2, each matching 5 bases. Trimming pared 11 bases from V and 15 bases from J, leaving 11 bases between. Germline loops: CDR1 SGHAT, CDR2 FQNNGV. This CDR3 region has 8 residues. The CDR3 here is CAVGARYF. In DNA, the CDR3 is TGTGCCGTCGGGGCGAGGTACTTC. The full variable domain, in which reference TRBV11-2 and TRBJ2-4 provide the parts outside the CDR3, is EAGVAQSPRYKIIEKRQSVAFWCNPISGHATLYWYQQILGQGPKLLIQFQNNGVVDDSQLPKDRFSAERLKGVDSTLKIQPAKLEDSAVYLCAVGARYFGAGTRLSVL.

CDR3 sequence: CASSTSSTRSYEQYF. CDR3 coding DNA: TGTGCCAGCAGCACGTCGTCCACCCGTTCCTACGAGCAGTACTTC. The rearrangement joins TRBV9 to TRBJ2-7; unclear D gene. Trimming stripped 4 bases from V and 1 base from J, with 15 bases between. This CDR3 is built from 15 residues. The germline V gene has CDR1 SGDLS and CDR2 YYNGEE.

This chain links TRBV24-1 with TRBJ1-4; tentatively, D is TRBD1 (6 bases). This CDR3 spans 16 amino acids. Germline loops: CDR1 KGHDR, CDR2 SFDVKD. Trimming removed 3 bases from V and 2 bases from J, with 12 bases in between. The CDR3: CATSDPGQITNEKLFF. The CDR3 nucleotides read TGTGCCACCAGTGATCCTGGACAGATCACTAATGAAAAACTGTTTTTT.

About this clonotype itself: One end of the junction is discordant with germline, which a read error may explain. The chain recombines TRBV28 with TRBJ2-1; tentative D call: TRBD1 (6 bases). Germline CDR1 MDHEN, CDR2 SYDVKM. The length of the CDR3 is 15 residues. The CDR3 DNA is TGTGCCAGCTTAAGCTCACTGGGGGCTTACAGTGAGCAGTTCTTC. Translated: CASLSSLGAYSEQFF.

CDR3 sequence (DNA): TGTGCCAGCAGTGAAGCGGGACACGGTTACAATGAGCAGTTCTTC. Translated, it gives CASSEAGHGYNEQFF. The V gene is TRBV2, the J gene TRBJ2-1, with D perhaps TRBD1 (6 bases). Germline values: CDR1 SNHLY, CDR2 FYNNEI. The CDR3 totals 15 residues. Trimming cost V 0 bases and J 4 bases, with 10 bases left between them. Complete variable domain (other parts from reference TRBV2 and TRBJ2-1): EPEVTQTPSHQVTQMGQEVILRCVPISNHLYFYWYRQILGQKVEFLVSFYNNEISEKSEIFDDQFSVERPDGSNFTLKIRSTKLEDSAMYFCASSEAGHGYNEQFFGPGTRLTVL.

J is TRBJ1-5 and V is TRBV20-1; possible D gene TRBD1, 5 bases. This CDR3 contains 14 residues. V was trimmed by 2 bases and J by 4 bases, leaving 12 bases between them. Germline CDR1 DFQATT, CDR2 SNEGSKA (reference sequence). The CDR3 nucleotides are TGCAGTGCTAGACAGGGTTCTGGGAATCAGCCCCAGCATTTT. Its protein product is CSARQGSGNQPQHF.

This clonotype turned up a few times. This chain joins TRBV12-3 or TRBV12-4 and TRBJ2-3; a weak D match, TRBD2 (6 bases). Deletions cut 6 bases from V and 6 bases from J, with 13 bases between. CDR3 length: 13 residues. The CDR3 region is CASSRVRGDTQYF. The CDR3 coding sequence is TGTGCCAGCAGCAGAGTCCGGGGGGATACGCAGTATTTT.

J is TRBJ1-1 and V is TRBV28; unclear D gene. Trimming cost V 6 bases and J 1 base, with 6 bases left between them. The CDR3 contains 12 residues. The germline V gene has CDR1 MDHEN and CDR2 SYDVKM. The CDR3 spells CASRNRNTEAFF. The CDR3 DNA sequence: TGTGCCAGCAGGAATCGGAACACTGAAGCTTTCTTT.

This rearrangement joins TRBV7-6 to TRBJ2-4; 9 bases line up with TRBD2. CDR3 length equals 16 residues. The germline gives CDR1 SGHVS, CDR2 FNYEAQ. After removal of 1 base from V and 3 bases from J, the junction contained 4 bases not matched to a gene. The CDR3 bases are TGTGCCAGCAGCTTAGTAGCGGGAGTTGGCAAAAACATTCAGTACTTC. This codes for CASSLVAGVGKNIQYF. The full variable domain, rest sourced from reference TRBV7-6 and TRBJ2-4, is GAGVSQSPRYKVTKRGQDVALRCDPISGHVSLYWYRQALGQGPEFLTYFNYEAQQDKSGLPNDRFSAERPEGSISTLTIQRTEQRDSAMYRCASSLVAGVGKNIQYFGAGTRLSVL.

The chain has TRBV20-1 and TRBJ2-1, with 9 bases matching TRBD1. The V gene end was trimmed by 6 bases and the J gene end by 8 bases; junction bases not matched to a gene: 11. Germline V lookup: CDR1 DFQATT, CDR2 SNEGSKA (reference sequence). The CDR3 is made up of 14 amino acids. CDR3 residues: CSAEGQGRWDEQFF. As DNA, the CDR3 is TGCAGTGCAGAGGGACAGGGCCGTTGGGATGAGCAGTTCTTC.

The chain couples TRBV29-1 to TRBJ2-5; D call uncertain. The CDR3 contains 10 residues. The V gene's germline CDR1 is SQVTM and CDR2 ANQGSEA. Trimming took off 8 bases at V and 11 bases at J, with 15 bases between the two ends. The CDR3 sequence: CSIVGTEQYF. The CDR3 bases are TGCAGCATTGTGGGCACAGAGCAGTACTTC.

This clonotype occurred a few times. The chain recombines TRBV4-1 with TRBJ2-5, with 11 positions matching TRBD2. V lost 3 bases to trimming and J lost 5 bases; unmatched junction nucleotides: 2. The CDR3 totals 14 residues. CDR1 and CDR2 (germline): MGHRA, YSYEKL. The CDR3 region is CASSHLAGGETQYF. The CDR3, as DNA: TGCGCCAGCAGCCACCTAGCGGGGGGTGAGACCCAGTACTTC.

The gene calls are TRBV7-9 and TRBJ1-1, with D possibly matching TRBD1 (5 bases). The CDR3 consists of 15 residues. Deletions cut 4 bases from V and 0 bases from J, with 12 bases between. Germline CDR1 reads SEHNR; CDR2 reads FQNEAQ (reference sequence). CDR3 residues: CASSCHRGLNTEAFF. DNA for the CDR3: TGTGCCAGCAGCTGTCATAGGGGTTTGAACACTGAAGCTTTCTTT.

The chain combines TRBV6-2 or TRBV6-3 with TRBJ2-3; no definite D call. This CDR3 is built from 14 residues. CDR1 is MNHEY, CDR2 SVGEGT, per germline. The V end was cut by 7 bases, the J end by 5 bases, with 16 bases between. This chain's CDR3 is CASKSTLMGDTQYF. The CDR3 bases are TGTGCCAGCAAGTCCACCCTAATGGGAGATACGCAGTATTTT.

V and J are TRBV6-2 or TRBV6-3 and TRBJ2-7; 7 bases map to TRBD1. V was pared by 4 bases and J by 7 bases, with 16 bases of the junction left unmatched. There are 16 residues in the CDR3. Germline assignment: CDR1 MNHEY and CDR2 SVGEGT. This CDR3 is CASSWGQPGSVNEQYF. CDR3 sequence (DNA): TGTGCCAGCAGTTGGGGACAGCCGGGGAGTGTCAATGAGCAGTACTTC.

This clonotype has just a few counts. The genes are TRBV14 and TRBJ2-1, with D unclear. V was pared by 0 bases and J by 3 bases, with 9 bases between. Germline assignment: CDR1 SGHDN and CDR2 FVKESK. The CDR3 length is 15 residues. CDR3 protein: CASSQDLVGYNEQFF. CDR3 in DNA: TGTGCCAGCAGCCAAGATCTAGTCGGCTACAATGAGCAGTTCTTC.

This chain uses TRBV5-1 with TRBJ2-7; perhaps TRBD2 as D (6 bases). The CDR3 is made up of 15 amino acids. The V gene's germline CDR1 is SGHRS and CDR2 YFSETQ. Trimming took off 4 bases at V and 0 bases at J, with 14 bases between the two ends. The CDR3 reads CASSDRDFASYEQYF. The CDR3 DNA sequence: TGCGCCAGCAGCGACCGGGACTTTGCCTCCTACGAGCAGTACTTC.

This clonotype has a handful of counts. The chain links TRBV20-1 to TRBJ2-4; 9 positions match TRBD2. This CDR3 region has 16 residues. The germline V gene has CDR1 DFQATT and CDR2 SNEGSKA (reference sequence). The J segment lost 0 bases and the V segment lost 3 bases, leaving 6 bases of the junction unmatched. The CDR3 DNA reads TGCAGTGCTAGCCTAGCGGGGACGCTAGCCAAAAACATTCAGTACTTC. Translation: CSASLAGTLAKNIQYF.

The V gene is TRBV27, the J gene TRBJ1-1; D call uncertain. The CDR3 spans 14 residues. Germline V gene lookup returns CDR1 MNHEY and CDR2 SMNVEV (reference sequence). V was cut by 5 bases and J by 3 bases, with 13 bases left in between. The CDR3 reads CASSHSRMDTEAFF. Here the CDR3 DNA reads TGTGCCAGCAGTCACTCAAGAATGGACACTGAAGCTTTCTTT.

This chain connects TRBV25-1 to TRBJ2-5, with 10 positions matching TRBD2. This CDR3 contains 14 residues. The V gene end was trimmed by 2 bases and the J gene end by 3 bases; junction bases not matched to a gene: 0. Germline CDR1 is MGHDK and CDR2 is SYGVNS. DNA of the CDR3: TGTGCCAGCAGTGAACTAGCGGGAGAAGAGACCCAGTACTTC. Protein product: CASSELAGEETQYF.

The chain couples TRBV10-2 to TRBJ2-5, with no clear D. V shed 2 bases and J shed 0 bases, with 10 bases lying between them. The CDR3 length is 15 residues. In germline, CDR1 is WSHSY, CDR2 SAAADI. The CDR3 here is CASSERGQNQETQYF. The CDR3 DNA reads as TGCGCCAGCAGTGAGAGAGGTCAGAACCAAGAGACCCAGTACTTC.

With regard to this clonotype: A read error may produce the germline difference seen at one junction end. The chain uses TRBV4-2 and TRBJ1-5, with D possibly TRBD1 on 6 matching bases. The CDR3 length is 16 residues. Germline values: CDR1 LGHNA, CDR2 YNFKEQ. For the CDR3, the DNA is TGTGTCAGCAGCCAAGAACAGGGTTTTTACTTTCAGCCCCAGCATTTT. It encodes CVSSQEQGFYFQPQHF.

V gene TRBV25-1 combines with J gene TRBJ2-5; D not certain. The CDR3 contains 14 residues. Germline V lookup: CDR1 MGHDK, CDR2 SYGVNS. Trimming shortened V by 3 bases and J by 3 bases, and 11 bases separated the two germline ends. CDR3 in DNA: TGTGCCAGCAGTGACCCTCGGGTTAAAGAGACCCAGTACTTC. It encodes CASSDPRVKETQYF.

A few counts support this clonotype. The gene calls are TRBV29-1 and TRBJ2-5; TRBD2 aligns across 7 bases. The CDR3 is 14 residues long. V trimming: 4 bases; J trimming: 4 bases; junction bases outside the gene matches: 9. Germline V gives CDR1 SQVTM, CDR2 ANQGSEA. The CDR3 nucleotides are TGCAGCGTTGGTCGAAGGAGGGAGGGAGAGACCCAGTACTTC. Protein: CSVGRRREGETQYF.

The V and J genes are TRBV25-1 and TRBJ2-5; 8 bases match TRBD2. J gave up 6 bases and V 11 bases, and 20 bases lay outside the gene matches. Germline V lookup: CDR1 MGHDK, CDR2 SYGVNS. This CDR3 has 16 residues. In DNA, the CDR3 is TGTGCCGGCAATTGTAGCGGGGAGGTTTCTAAAAAGACCCAGTACTTC. Protein: CAGNCSGEVSKKTQYF.

The chain carries TRBV7-8 and TRBJ2-3; no clear D. This CDR3 spans 15 amino acids. Trimming stripped 0 bases from V and 0 bases from J, with 7 bases between. Germline loops: CDR1 SGHVS, CDR2 FQNEAQ. In nucleotides, the CDR3 is TGTGCCAGCAGCTTAGCGGATGGTAGCACAGATACGCAGTATTTT. It codes for CASSLADGSTDTQYF.

This clonotype was counted between two and nine times. The rearrangement links TRBV4-1 to TRBJ1-6; tentatively, D is TRBD1 (6 bases). V was shortened by 0 bases and J by 8 bases, with 11 bases between the two germline ends. The CDR3 contains 15 residues. CDR1 and CDR2 (germline): MGHRA, YSYEKL. The CDR3 spells CASSQEGRGDSPLHF. The CDR3 nucleotides read TGCGCCAGCAGCCAAGAAGGCAGGGGTGATTCACCCCTCCACTTT.

The rearrangement uses TRBV20-1 and TRBJ2-5; 7 bases fit TRBD2. This CDR3 contains 12 residues. Unmatched junction bases numbered 9, after V lost 3 bases and J lost 11 bases. Germline CDR1 DFQATT, CDR2 SNEGSKA (reference sequence). CDR3 nucleotide sequence: TGCAGTGCTAGGTTCGGGGGGTGGGAGCAGTACTTC. Encoded protein: CSARFGGWEQYF.

The chain combines TRBV10-1 with TRBJ2-2; D possibly uses TRBD1 or TRBD2 (7 bases each). Germline assignment: CDR1 WNHNN and CDR2 SYGVQD (reference sequence). This CDR3 is 17 amino acids long. Between the trimmed V and J ends, which lost 8 bases and 5 bases, there was a span of 24 bases. In nucleotides, the CDR3 is TGCGCCAGCCCCTCATGCCAGGGGGGGATCTGGACCGGGGAGCTGTTTTTT. Translated, it gives CASPSCQGGIWTGELFF.